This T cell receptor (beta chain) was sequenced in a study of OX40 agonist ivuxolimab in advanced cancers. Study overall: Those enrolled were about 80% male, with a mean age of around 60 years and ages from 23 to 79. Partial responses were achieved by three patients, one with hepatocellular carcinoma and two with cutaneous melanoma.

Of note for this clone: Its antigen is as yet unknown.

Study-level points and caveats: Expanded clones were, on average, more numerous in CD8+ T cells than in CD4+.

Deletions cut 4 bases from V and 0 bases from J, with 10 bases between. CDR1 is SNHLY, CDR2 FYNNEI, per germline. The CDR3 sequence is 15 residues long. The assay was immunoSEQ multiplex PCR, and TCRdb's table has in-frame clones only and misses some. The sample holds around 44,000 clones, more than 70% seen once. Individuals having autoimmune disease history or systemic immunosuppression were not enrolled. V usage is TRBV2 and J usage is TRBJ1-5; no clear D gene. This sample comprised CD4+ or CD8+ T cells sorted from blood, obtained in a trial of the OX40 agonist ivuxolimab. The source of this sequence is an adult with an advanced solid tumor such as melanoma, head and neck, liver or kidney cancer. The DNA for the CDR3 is TGTGCCAGCAGTGTAGGGTTAAGTAGCAATCAGCCCCAGCATTTT. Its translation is CASSVGLSSNQPQHF.